This TCR beta chain derives from a study of cytomegalovirus exposure and HLA in healthy donors. Study-wide points: The study listed roughly 150 cytomegalovirus-associated TCR beta chains.

Concerning this clone itself: What it binds is not known.

Assay: immunoSEQ multiplex PCR; the TCRdb copy retains only in-frame clones and omits some. The profile shows around 100,000 clones, 85% of them singletons. The V end was cut by 4 bases, the J end by 1 base, with 14 bases between. Germline V CDR1 and CDR2: KGHSH, LQKENI. The CDR3 is 16 amino acids. The J gene is TRBJ1-3, the V gene TRBV18; tentatively, D is TRBD1 (6 bases). The receptor was derived from a young man in good health and CMV-seropositive. The sample was PBMCs. The CDR3 reads CASSLQGPLSGNTIYF. Here the CDR3 DNA reads TGTGCCAGCTCACTACAGGGTCCTCTTTCTGGAAACACCATATATTTT. The entire variable domain, with the rest obtained from reference TRBV18 and TRBJ1-3, is as follows: NAGVMQNPRHLVRRRGQEARLRCSPMKGHSHVYWYRQLPEEGLKFMVYLQKENIIDESGMPKERFSAEFPKEGPSILRIQQVVRGDSAAYFCASSLQGPLSGNTIYFGEGSWLTVV.